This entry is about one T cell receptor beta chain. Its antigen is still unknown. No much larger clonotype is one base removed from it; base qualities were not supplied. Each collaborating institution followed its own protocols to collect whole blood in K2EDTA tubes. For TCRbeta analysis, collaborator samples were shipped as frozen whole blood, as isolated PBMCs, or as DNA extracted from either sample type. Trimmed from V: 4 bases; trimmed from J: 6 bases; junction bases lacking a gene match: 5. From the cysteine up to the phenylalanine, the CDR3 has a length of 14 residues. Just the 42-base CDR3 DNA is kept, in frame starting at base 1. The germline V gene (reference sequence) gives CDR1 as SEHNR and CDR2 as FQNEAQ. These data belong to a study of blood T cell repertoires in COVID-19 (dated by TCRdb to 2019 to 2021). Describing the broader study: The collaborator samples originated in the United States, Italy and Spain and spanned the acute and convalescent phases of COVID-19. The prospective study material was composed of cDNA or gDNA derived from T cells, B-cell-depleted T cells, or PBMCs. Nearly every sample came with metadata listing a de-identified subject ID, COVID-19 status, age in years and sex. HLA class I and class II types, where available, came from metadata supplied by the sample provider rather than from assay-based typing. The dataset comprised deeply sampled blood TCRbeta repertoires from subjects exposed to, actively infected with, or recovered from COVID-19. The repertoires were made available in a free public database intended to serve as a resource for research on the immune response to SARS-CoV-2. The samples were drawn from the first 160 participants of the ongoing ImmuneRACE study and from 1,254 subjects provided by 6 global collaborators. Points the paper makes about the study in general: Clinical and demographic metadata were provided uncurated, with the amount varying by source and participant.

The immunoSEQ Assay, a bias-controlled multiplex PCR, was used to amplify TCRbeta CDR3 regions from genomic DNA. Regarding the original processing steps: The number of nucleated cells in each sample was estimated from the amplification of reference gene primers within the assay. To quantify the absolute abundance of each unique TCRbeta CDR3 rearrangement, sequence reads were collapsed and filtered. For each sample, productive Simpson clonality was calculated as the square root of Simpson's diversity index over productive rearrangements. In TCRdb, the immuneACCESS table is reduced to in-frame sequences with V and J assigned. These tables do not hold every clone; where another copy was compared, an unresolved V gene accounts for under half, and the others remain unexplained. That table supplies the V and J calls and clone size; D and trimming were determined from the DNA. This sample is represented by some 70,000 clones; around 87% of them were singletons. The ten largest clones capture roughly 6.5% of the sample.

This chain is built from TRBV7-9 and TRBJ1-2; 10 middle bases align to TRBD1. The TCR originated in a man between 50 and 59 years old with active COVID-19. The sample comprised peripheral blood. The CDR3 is CASSSDRGSHGYTF. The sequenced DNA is TGTGCCAGCAGCTCGGACAGGGGGTCGCATGGCTACACCTTC.